The source of this TCR beta chain is a study of T cells in tuberculosis. Study information: Blood was taken before or within 7 days of anti-tuberculosis therapy.

Profiled with immunoSEQ multiplex PCR; TCRdb holds only in-frame clones, not every one. The top ten hold less than 6.5% of the sample, which has tens of thousands of clones, 87% seen once. Germline CDR1 reads MGHRA; CDR2 reads YSYEKL. The CDR3 is made up of 18 amino acids. In the case of this clone: The junction shows a germline mismatch at one end, possibly a read error.

Time point defined: new active TB diagnosis, blood taken before or within 7 days of starting treatment. The TCR sequence derives from an adult with tuberculosis. V and J are TRBV4-1 and TRBJ2-7; the D gene is possibly TRBD2 (7 bases). The sample was PBMCs, taken at tuberculosis diagnosis. In DNA, the CDR3 is TGCGCCAGCAGCCAGATCGCCCCTTTAAGGGGGGGCTCCAACGAGCAGTACTTC. Protein product: CASSQIAPLRGGSNEQYF.